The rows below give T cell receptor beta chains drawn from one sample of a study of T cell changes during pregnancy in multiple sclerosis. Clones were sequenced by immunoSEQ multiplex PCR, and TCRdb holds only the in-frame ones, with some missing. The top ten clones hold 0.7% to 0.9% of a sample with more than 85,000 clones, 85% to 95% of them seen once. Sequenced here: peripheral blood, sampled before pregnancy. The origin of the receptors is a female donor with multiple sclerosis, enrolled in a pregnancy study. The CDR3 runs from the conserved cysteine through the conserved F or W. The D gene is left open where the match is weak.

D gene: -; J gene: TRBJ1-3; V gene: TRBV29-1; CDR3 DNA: TGCAGCGCCCTTCAAACAGTCTCTGGAAACACCATATATTTT; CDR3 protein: CSALQTVSGNTIYF
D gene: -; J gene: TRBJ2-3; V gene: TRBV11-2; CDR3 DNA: TGTGCCAGCAGCCTTAGGGTCCGGGGGAGCACAGATACGCAGTATTTT; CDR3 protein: CASSLRVRGSTDTQYF
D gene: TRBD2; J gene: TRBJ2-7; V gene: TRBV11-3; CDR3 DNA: TGTGCCAGCAGCTTAACGGGCGGGAGTTACCACGAGCAGTACTTC; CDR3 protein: CASSLTGGSYHEQYF
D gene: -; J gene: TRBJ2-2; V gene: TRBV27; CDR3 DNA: TGTGCCAGCAGTTTATTGGGGGCAACCTTCGGGGAGCTGTTTTTT; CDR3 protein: CASSLLGATFGELFF
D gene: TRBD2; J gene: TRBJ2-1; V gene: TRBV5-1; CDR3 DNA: TGCGCCAGCAGCTCTACCGGGACTATGCCGTCTAATGAGCAGTTCTTC; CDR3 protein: CASSSTGTMPSNEQFF
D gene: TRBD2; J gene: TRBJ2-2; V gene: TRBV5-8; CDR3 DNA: TGTGCCAGCAGCCCGGGACTAGCGGGAGTCACCGGGGAGCTGTTTTTT; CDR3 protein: CASSPGLAGVTGELFF
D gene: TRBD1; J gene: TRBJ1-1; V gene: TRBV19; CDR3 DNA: TGTGCCACAATCATAACCGGAGGGGGCTCCAACACTGAAGCTTTCTTT; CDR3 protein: CATIITGGGSNTEAFF
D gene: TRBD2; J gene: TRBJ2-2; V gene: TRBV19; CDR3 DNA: TGTGCCAGTCTATCCTCTCAACTAGCGGTGCTTAACACCGGGGAGCTGTTTTTT; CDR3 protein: CASLSSQLAVLNTGELFF
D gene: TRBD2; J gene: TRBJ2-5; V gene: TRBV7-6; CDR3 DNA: TGTGCCAGCAGCCGGGGACTAGCGGGGATCAAACAAGAGACCCAGTACTTC; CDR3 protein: CASSRGLAGIKQETQYF
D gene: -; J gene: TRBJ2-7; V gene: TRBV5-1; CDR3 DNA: TGCGCCAGCAGCCCCGAGATTTACGAGCAGTACTTC; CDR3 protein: CASSPEIYEQYF
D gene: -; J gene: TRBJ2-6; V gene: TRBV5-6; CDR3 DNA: TGTGCCAGCAGCTTGGTCAGTCGTTTCTCTGGGGCCAACGTCCTGACTTTC; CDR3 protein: CASSLVSRFSGANVLTF
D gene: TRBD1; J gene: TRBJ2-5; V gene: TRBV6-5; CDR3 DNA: TGTGCCAGCAGGGCTGAGGCAGGGGGTCTGGAGACCCAGTACTTC; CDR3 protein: CASRAEAGGLETQYF
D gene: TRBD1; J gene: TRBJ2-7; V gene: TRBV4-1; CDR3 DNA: TGCGCCAGCAGCCACAGGACAGGGGGCCACTACGAGCAGTACTTC; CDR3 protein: CASSHRTGGHYEQYF
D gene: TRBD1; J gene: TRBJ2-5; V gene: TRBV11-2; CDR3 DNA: TGTGCCAGCAGCCGAACGCAACAGGGGGGAGAGACCCAGTACTTC; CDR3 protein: CASSRTQQGGETQYF
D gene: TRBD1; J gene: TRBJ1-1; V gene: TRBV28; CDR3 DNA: TGTGCCAGCGAGGGACAGCACACTGAAGCTTTCTTT; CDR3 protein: CASEGQHTEAFF
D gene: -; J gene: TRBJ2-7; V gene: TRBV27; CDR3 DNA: TGTGCCAGCAGTTCCCGGGGAGTTCCCTCCTACGAGCAGTACTTC; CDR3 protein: CASSSRGVPSYEQYF
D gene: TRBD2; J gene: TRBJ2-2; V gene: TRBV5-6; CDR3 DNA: TGTGCCAGCAGCTTGGGACTAGCGAGGAACACCGGGGAGCTGTTTTTT; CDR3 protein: CASSLGLARNTGELFF